This T cell receptor beta chain was profiled in a study of CD8 T cells in ankylosing spondylitis. General study findings and limits: The disease-linked clones had a CD8+ phenotype and low blood frequencies. Within matched ankylosing spondylitis synovial fluid, disease-linked clones were reportedly significantly enriched.

The CDR3 length is 17 residues. J lost 8 bases, V lost 3 bases, and 10 bases had no gene match. One entry per CDR3 protein results from TCRdb running MiXCR on the 5' RACE reads. Of under 250,000 distinct CDR3 sequences in the sample, roughly 32% were seen once. This clonotype showed up just a few times. Its antigen is as yet unknown. This receptor was identified in a male donor with ankylosing spondylitis or in good health (not recorded which). Material for sequencing was blood, either unsorted or a sorted T cell fraction (not recorded which). J is TRBJ2-1 and V is TRBV12-3 or TRBV12-4; 13 bases fit TRBD2. The CDR3 DNA sequence: TGTGCCAGCAGTTTTCCCCTCGGACTAGCGGGGGCTTATGAGCAGTTCTTC. It codes for CASSFPLGLAGAYEQFF.